This T cell receptor (beta chain) was captured in a study of shared clonotypes between healthy human individuals. Study at large: Each donor had three CD4 naive, three CD4 memory, two CD8 naive and one CD8 memory plate.

Germline V gene data show CDR1 as SNHLY and CDR2 as FYNNEI. Between the trimmed V and J ends, which lost 3 bases and 4 bases, there was a span of 13 bases. The CDR3 spans 14 residues. Each sorted subset replicate got 200 ng genomic DNA, roughly 27,000 genomes. The authors' processing: Junction-only immunoSEQ sequences carried no quality scores, so filtering differed. The repertoire was sequenced with immunoSEQ multiplex PCR; TCRdb's copy has only in-frame clones and lacks some. The V and J calls and clone size are taken from that table; D and trimming were inferred from the DNA. In the table there are about a million clones, approximately 80% of which are singletons. Partitioning of CD4+ cells yielded a CD45RA+ naive subset and a CD45RA-negative memory subset.

The origin of this receptor is a man aged 18 to 35 in good health. Some clones in this sample may be carry-over from other donors' samples. The chain recombines TRBV2 with TRBJ2-7; D might be TRBD1 (5 bases). The specimen was memory CD4+ T cells from PBMCs. As to subset: CD45RA-negative fraction. The CDR3 sequence is CASSEGPPSYEQYF. In nucleotides, the CDR3 is TGTGCCAGCAGTGAGGGGCCCCCATCTTACGAGCAGTACTTC. Full variable domain (missing parts from reference TRBV2 and TRBJ2-7): EPEVTQTPSHQVTQMGQEVILRCVPISNHLYFYWYRQILGQKVEFLVSFYNNEISEKSEIFDDQFSVERPDGSNFTLKIRSTKLEDSAMYFCASSEGPPSYEQYFGPGTRLTVT.